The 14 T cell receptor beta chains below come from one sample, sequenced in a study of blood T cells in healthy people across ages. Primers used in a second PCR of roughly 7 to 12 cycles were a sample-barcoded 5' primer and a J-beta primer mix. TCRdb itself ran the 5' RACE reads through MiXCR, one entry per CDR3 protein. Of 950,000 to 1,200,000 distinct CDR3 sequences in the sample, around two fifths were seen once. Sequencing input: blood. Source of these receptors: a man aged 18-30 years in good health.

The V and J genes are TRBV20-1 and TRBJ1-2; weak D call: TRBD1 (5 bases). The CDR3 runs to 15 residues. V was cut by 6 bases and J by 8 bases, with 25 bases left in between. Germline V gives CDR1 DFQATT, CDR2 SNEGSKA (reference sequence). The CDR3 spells CSAEKPGIGSVGYTF. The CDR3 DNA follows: TGCAGTGCAGAGAAACCAGGGATCGGTTCGGTCGGCTACACCTTC.

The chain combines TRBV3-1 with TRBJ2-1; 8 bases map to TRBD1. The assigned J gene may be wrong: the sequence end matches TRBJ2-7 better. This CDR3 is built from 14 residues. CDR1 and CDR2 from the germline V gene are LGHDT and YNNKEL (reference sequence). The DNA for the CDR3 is TGTGCCAGCAGCCAGGACAGGGCTGTCAATGAGCAGTACTTC. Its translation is CASSQDRAVNEQYF.

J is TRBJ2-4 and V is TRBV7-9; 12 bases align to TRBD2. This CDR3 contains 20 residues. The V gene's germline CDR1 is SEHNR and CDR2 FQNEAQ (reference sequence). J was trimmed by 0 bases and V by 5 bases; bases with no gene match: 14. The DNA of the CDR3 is TGTGCCAGCAGCGCCCGGACTAGCGGGGCGGACAAACTAGCCAAAAACATTCAGTACTTC. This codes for CASSARTSGADKLAKNIQYF.

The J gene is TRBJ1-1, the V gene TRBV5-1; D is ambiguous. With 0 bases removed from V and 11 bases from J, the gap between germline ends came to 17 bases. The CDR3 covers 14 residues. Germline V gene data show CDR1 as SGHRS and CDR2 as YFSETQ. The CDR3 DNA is TGCGCCAGCAGCTTGGCAAGGGCAGAAGGATTCGCTTTCTTT. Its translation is CASSLARAEGFAFF.

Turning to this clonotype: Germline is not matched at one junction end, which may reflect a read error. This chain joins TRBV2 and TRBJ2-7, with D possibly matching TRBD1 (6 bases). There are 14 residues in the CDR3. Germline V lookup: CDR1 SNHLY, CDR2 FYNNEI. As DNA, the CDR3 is TGTGCCAGCACATGGACAGTGACAGCCTACGAACAGTACTTC. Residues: CASTWTVTAYEQYF.

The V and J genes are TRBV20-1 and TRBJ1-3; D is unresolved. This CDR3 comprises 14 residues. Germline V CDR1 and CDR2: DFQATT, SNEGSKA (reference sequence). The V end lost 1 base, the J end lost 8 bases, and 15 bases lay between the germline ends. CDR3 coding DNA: TGCAGTGCTAGAGGCGGGCTCCGGGTTGACACCATATATTTT. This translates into CSARGGLRVDTIYF.

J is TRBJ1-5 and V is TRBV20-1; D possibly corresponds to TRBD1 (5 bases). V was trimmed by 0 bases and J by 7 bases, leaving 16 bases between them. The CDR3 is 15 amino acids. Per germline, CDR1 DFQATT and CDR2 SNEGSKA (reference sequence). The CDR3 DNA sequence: TGCAGTGCTAGAGATCGGGGCGGGGTTGGACAGCCCCAGCATTTT. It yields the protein CSARDRGGVGQPQHF.

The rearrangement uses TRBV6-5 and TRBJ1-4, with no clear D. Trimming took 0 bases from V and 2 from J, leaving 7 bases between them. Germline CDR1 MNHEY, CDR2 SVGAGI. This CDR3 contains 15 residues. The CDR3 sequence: CASSYSAGTNEKLFF. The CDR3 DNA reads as TGTGCCAGCAGTTACTCGGCGGGGACTAATGAAAAACTGTTTTTT.

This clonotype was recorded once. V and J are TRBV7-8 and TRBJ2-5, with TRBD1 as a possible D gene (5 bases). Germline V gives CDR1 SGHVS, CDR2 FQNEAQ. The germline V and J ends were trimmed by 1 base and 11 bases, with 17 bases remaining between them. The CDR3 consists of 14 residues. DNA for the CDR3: TGTGCCAGCAGCTTAGTCCCAGGGTCGCCTCAGCAGTACTTC. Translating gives CASSLVPGSPQQYF.

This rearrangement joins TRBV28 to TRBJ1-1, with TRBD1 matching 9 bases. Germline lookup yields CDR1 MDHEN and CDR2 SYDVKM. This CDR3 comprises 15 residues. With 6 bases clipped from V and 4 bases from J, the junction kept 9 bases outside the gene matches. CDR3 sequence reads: CASRSPGQGSTEAFF. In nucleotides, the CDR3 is TGTGCCAGCAGATCACCGGGACAGGGCAGCACTGAAGCTTTCTTT.

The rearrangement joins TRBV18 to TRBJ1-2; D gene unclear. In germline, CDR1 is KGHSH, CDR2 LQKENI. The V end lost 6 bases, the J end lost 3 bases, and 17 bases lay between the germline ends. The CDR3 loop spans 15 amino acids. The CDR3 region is CASSPASPGYYGYTF. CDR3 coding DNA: TGTGCCAGCTCGCCGGCGTCCCCGGGGTACTATGGCTACACCTTC.

The CDR3 sequence is CASSLNGGANEKLFF. The CDR3 DNA sequence: TGTGCCAGCAGCTTGAACGGGGGAGCTAATGAAAAACTGTTTTTT. The genes are TRBV5-6 and TRBJ1-4; D is possibly TRBD1 (5 bases). Trimming shortened V by 1 base and J by 3 bases, and 10 bases separated the two germline ends. The length of the CDR3 is 15 residues. CDR1 SGHDT and CDR2 YYEEEE come from the germline V gene.

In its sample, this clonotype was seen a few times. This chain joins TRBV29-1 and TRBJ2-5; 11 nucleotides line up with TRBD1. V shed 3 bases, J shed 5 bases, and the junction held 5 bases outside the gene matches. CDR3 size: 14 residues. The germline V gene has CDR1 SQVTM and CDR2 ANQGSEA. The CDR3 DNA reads TGCAGCGTTGATGGACAGGGGGCTTGGGAGACCCAGTACTTC. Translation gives CSVDGQGAWETQYF.

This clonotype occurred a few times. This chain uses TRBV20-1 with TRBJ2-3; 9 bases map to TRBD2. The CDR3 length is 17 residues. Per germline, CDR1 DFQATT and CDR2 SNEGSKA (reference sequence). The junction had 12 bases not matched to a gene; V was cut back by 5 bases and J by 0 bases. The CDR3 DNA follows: TGCAGTGCTCCTCCGTTTAGGCGGGGGGGTAGCACAGATACGCAGTATTTT. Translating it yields CSAPPFRRGGSTDTQYF.